This T cell receptor beta chain emerged from a study of blood T cells in healthy people across ages. Whole-study context: Capture via template switching afforded approximately one barcoded beta molecule per two T cells.

Then a second PCR, running about 6 to 12 cycles, was carried out with a sample-barcoded 5' primer and a J-beta primer mix. One entry per CDR3 protein results from TCRdb running MiXCR on the 5' RACE reads. Found here are approximately 1.5 million distinct CDR3 sequences, about 45% of them singletons; the top ten hold roughly 3.7%. This CDR3 has 15 residues. Germline CDR1 is SGHVS and CDR2 is FQNEAQ. V gave up 3 bases and J gave up 15 bases; unmatched junction bases: 11. This clonotype was seen a few times. Its antigen is not known. Findings and caveats of the study: In the absence of known donor CMV status, changes in expanded clonotypes were possibly confounded. Older age coincided with a roughly linear decline in TCR beta diversity per million T cells.

Drawn from each donor were ten milliliters of peripheral blood. The clonotype comes from a woman younger than 35 in good health. Material for sequencing was blood. This chain links TRBV7-8 with TRBJ2-1; 13 bases match TRBD2. The CDR3 spells CASSFLTSGRPFSFF. CDR3 in DNA: TGTGCCAGCAGCTTCCTGACTAGCGGGAGGCCCTTCTCGTTCTTC.